The 2 T cell receptor beta chains reported below all come from one sample, sequenced in a study of shared clonotypes between healthy human individuals. Generated by immunoSEQ multiplex PCR, the TCRdb table keeps only in-frame clones and is missing some. Here the sample spans fewer than 150,000 clones, around 71% being singletons. Material: memory CD8+ T cells sorted from blood. This sample's subset: CD45RO+ cells pooled with CCR7-negative TemRA cells. All receptors come from a woman in her twenties or thirties in good health.

J is TRBJ2-2 and V is TRBV2; a possible D gene is TRBD2 (5 bases). The length of the CDR3 is 15 residues. Trimming stripped 4 bases from V and 0 bases from J, with 9 bases between. Germline-derived CDR1 and CDR2 are SNHLY and FYNNEI. CDR3 in DNA: TGTGCCAGCAGTGGAACTAGACCGAACACCGGGGAGCTGTTTTTT. This sequence encodes CASSGTRPNTGELFF.

The chain is built from TRBV7-9 and TRBJ2-7; a weak D match, TRBD2 (6 bases). CDR1 is SEHNR, CDR2 FQNEAQ, per germline (reference sequence). V lost 5 bases and J lost 9, with 20 bases in between. This CDR3 spans 14 amino acids. The CDR3 region has the DNA TGTGCCAGCAGCGTTTTTAGCGGCCATCGGGGGCAGTACTTC. Encoded protein: CASSVFSGHRGQYF.